The 9 T cell receptor beta chains listed next were all sequenced from one sample in a study of T cells in localized non-small cell lung cancer. Sequencing used immunoSEQ multiplex PCR; TCRdb keeps in-frame clones, though not all of them. This sample has approximately 45,000 clones; 81% occur once, and the top ten carry about 15%. The source material was peripheral blood mononuclear cells, sampled before any cancer treatment. These receptors came from a man aged 40 to 70 with stage III lung adenocarcinoma.

This clone was found once. This CDR3 is CASSVKGAENTEAFF. The CDR3 DNA sequence: TGTGCCAGCAGCGTAAAGGGGGCCGAGAACACTGAAGCTTTCTTT. The chain uses TRBV9 and TRBJ1-1; the match to TRBD1 covers 7 bases. This CDR3 comprises 15 residues. CDR1 SGDLS and CDR2 YYNGEE come from the germline V gene. The trim removed 1 base at V and 1 base at J, leaving 4 bases unmatched. Full variable domain (remainder filled in from reference TRBV9 and TRBJ1-1): DSGVTQTPKHLITATGQRVTLRCSPRSGDLSVYWYQQSLDQGLQFLIQYYNGEERAKGNILERFSAQQFPDLHSELNLSSLELGDSALYFCASSVKGAENTEAFFGQGTRLTVV.

The chain has TRBV14 and TRBJ1-2; tentatively, D is TRBD1 (5 bases). This CDR3 is 13 amino acids long. Germline CDR1 is SGHDN and CDR2 is FVKESK. Trimming shortened V by 1 base and J by 8 bases, and 11 bases separated the two germline ends. CDR3 amino acids: CASSQGGGDGYTF. CDR3 DNA sequence: TGTGCCAGCAGCCAAGGGGGTGGGGACGGCTACACCTTC.

This clone was picked up a small number of times. This chain connects TRBV27 to TRBJ2-2; 10 bases line up with TRBD2. CDR1 is MNHEY, CDR2 SMNVEV, per germline (reference sequence). The CDR3 loop spans 14 amino acids. Germline trimming cut 7 bases from V and 7 bases from J; bases unmatched to any gene: 6. CDR3 sequence reads: CASTLAGSIGELFF. DNA of the CDR3: TGTGCCAGCACACTAGCGGGGAGTATCGGGGAGCTGTTTTTT.

This clone occurred once. The chain recombines TRBV25-1 with TRBJ2-2, with D perhaps TRBD1 (7 bases). Trimming shortened V by 3 bases and J by 3 bases, and 17 bases separated the two germline ends. CDR3 length: 17 residues. CDR1 and CDR2 (germline): MGHDK, SYGVNS. The CDR3 DNA is TGTGCCAGCAGTGACTCCCGACAGGGAGGCGACACCGGGGAGCTGTTTTTT. Protein product: CASSDSRQGGDTGELFF.

The chain recombines TRBV7-3 with TRBJ2-1; D is uncertain. Trimming removed 5 bases at V and 6 bases at J, with 14 bases between. The germline gives CDR1 SGHTA, CDR2 FQGTGA. CDR3 length: 14 amino acids. For the CDR3, the DNA is TGTGCCAGCAGCCCGACATCTGCCAGCAATGAGCAGTTCTTC. Its protein is CASSPTSASNEQFF.

The V gene is TRBV14, the J gene TRBJ2-7, with unresolved D. V lost 4 bases and J 0 bases, leaving 16 bases between the germline ends. From germline, CDR1 is SGHDN and CDR2 FVKESK. The CDR3 runs to 16 residues. CDR3 residues: CASSRTLVLSSYEQYF. DNA of the CDR3: TGTGCCAGCAGCCGAACCTTGGTTCTTAGCTCCTACGAGCAGTACTTC. Full variable domain (rest looked up from reference TRBV14 and TRBJ2-7): EAGVTQFPSHSVIEKGQTVTLRCDPISGHDNLYWYRRVMGKEIKFLLHFVKESKQDESGMPNNRFLAERTGGTYSTLKVQPAELEDSGVYFCASSRTLVLSSYEQYFGPGTRLTVT.

V gene TRBV5-6 combines with J gene TRBJ2-3; maybe TRBD2 (7 bases). Germline V gene data show CDR1 as SGHDT and CDR2 as YYEEEE. The CDR3 loop spans 14 amino acids. Trimming removed 0 bases at V and 6 bases at J, with 11 bases between. This chain's CDR3 is CASSLGRGRDTQYF. In DNA form, the CDR3 reads TGTGCCAGCAGCTTGGGGCGGGGGCGCGATACGCAGTATTTT.

V gene TRBV12-5 combines with J gene TRBJ2-5, with TRBD1 matching 9 bases. The V segment lost 6 bases and the J segment 0 bases; nucleotides outside the gene matches: 8. The CDR3 runs to 16 residues. From germline, CDR1 is LGHNT and CDR2 FRNRAP. Here the CDR3 reads CASGSWTGAYQETQYF. In nucleotides, the CDR3 is TGTGCTAGTGGGAGTTGGACAGGGGCGTACCAAGAGACCCAGTACTTC.

CDR3 sequence: CASSDSGQGGSPLHF. CDR3 in DNA: TGTGCCAGCAGTGACTCCGGACAGGGGGGATCACCCCTCCACTTT. The V call is TRBV6-4, the J call TRBJ1-6, with 10 bases identical to TRBD1. Germline assignment: CDR1 MRHNA and CDR2 SNTAGT. J lost 10 bases, V lost 0 bases, and 3 bases had no gene match. This CDR3 has 15 amino acids.